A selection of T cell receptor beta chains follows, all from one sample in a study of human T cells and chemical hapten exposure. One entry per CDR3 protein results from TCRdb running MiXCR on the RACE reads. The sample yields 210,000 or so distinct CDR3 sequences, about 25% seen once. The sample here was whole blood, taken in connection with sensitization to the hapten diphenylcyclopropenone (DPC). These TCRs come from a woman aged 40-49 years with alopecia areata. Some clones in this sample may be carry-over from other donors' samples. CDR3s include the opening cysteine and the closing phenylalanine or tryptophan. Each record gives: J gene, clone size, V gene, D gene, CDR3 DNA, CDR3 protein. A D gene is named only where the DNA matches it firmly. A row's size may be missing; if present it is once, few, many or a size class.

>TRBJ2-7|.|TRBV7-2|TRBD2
TGTGCCAGCACCTGGACTAGCGGGAGCCACGAGCAGTACTTC
CASTWTSGSHEQYF
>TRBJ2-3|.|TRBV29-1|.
TGCAGCGTTGACGGAGCGACTACCACAGATACGCAGTATTTT
CSVDGATTTDTQYF
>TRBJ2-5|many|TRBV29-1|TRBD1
TGCAGCACCAAGGGACAGGGGCGAAAGACCCAGTACTTC
CSTKGQGRKTQYF
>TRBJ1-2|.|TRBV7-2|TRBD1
TGTGCCAGCAGCCCCGGACAGGACTATGGCTACACCTTC
CASSPGQDYGYTF
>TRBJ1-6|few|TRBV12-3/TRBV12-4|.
TGTGCCAGCAGTTTTGAGGAGAATTCACCCCTCCACTTT
CASSFEENSPLHF
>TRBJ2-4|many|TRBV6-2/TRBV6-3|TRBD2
TGTGCCAGCAGTCGACTCCTGACCCTTCCTAGCGGTAAAAACATTCAGTACTTC
CASSRLLTLPSGKNIQYF
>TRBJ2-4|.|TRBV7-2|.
TGTGCCAGCAGCAAGGGACTTCCTCCCAACATTCAGTACTTC
CASSKGLPPNIQYF
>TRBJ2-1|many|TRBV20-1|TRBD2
TGCAGTGCTAGGGGACTAGCGGGAGATGGGAATGAGCAGTTCTTC
CSARGLAGDGNEQFF
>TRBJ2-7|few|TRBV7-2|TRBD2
TGTGCCAGCAGCTTACAGTCCGGGGGACTAGCGCCCTACGAGCAGTACTTC
CASSLQSGGLAPYEQYF
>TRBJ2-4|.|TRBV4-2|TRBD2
TGTGCCAGCAGCCGAACGAGGACTAGCGGGAGAGAAAACATTCAGTACTTC
CASSRTRTSGRENIQYF
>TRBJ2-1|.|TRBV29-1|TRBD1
TGCAGCGGAGGGACAGGGGAGCAGTTCTTC
CSGGTGEQFF
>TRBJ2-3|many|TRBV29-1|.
TGCAGCGTACAGGAGCTTAGCACAGATACGCAGTATTTT
CSVQELSTDTQYF
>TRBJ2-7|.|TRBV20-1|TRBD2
TGCAGTGCTAGGGGTAGCGGGAGTTTCTACGAGCAGTACTTC
CSARGSGSFYEQYF
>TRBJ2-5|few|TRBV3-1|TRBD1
TGTGCCAGCAGCCAGATGACAGGGGGGCAAGAGACCCAGTACTTC
CASSQMTGGQETQYF
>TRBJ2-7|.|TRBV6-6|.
TGTGCCAGCAGGAACGGAGCCTACGAGCAGTACTTC
CASRNGAYEQYF
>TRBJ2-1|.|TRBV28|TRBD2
TGTGCCAGCAGCCAGCTAGCGGGGGACAATGAGCAGTTCTTC
CASSQLAGDNEQFF
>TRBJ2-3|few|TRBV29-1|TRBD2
TGCAGCGTTAGAGCGGGACTCAGCACAGATACGCAGTATTTT
CSVRAGLSTDTQYF
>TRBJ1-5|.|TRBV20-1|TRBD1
TGCAGTGCTAGAACCGGGACAGGGACAAGGGATCAGCCCCAGCATTTT
CSARTGTGTRDQPQHF
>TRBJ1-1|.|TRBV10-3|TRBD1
TGTGCCATCACCGGACAGGGAGGCACGGCCACTGAAGCTTTCTTT
CAITGQGGTATEAFF